This T cell receptor beta chain was documented in a study of cytomegalovirus exposure and HLA in healthy donors (dated by TCRdb to about 2017). For the study in its entirety: According to a later analysis, the 120 validation repertoires were produced on the same platform as the 700 or so repertoires of the first cohort. The aim of the study was to test whether cataloging public T cell receptors could identify signatures of past pathogen exposure. Along with the approximately 700-subject first cohort, a separate validation cohort of over a hundred different subjects was used. High-throughput TCR immunosequencing, statistical association of individual TCRs with disease status, and machine learning were combined to predict cytomegalovirus infection status.

Library construction relied on the immunoSEQ multiplex PCR assay. On the authors' methods: A statistical classification framework was built for diagnosing cytomegalovirus status from the catalog of TCR beta chain sequences. TCRdb took this table from immuneACCESS and kept in-frame rearrangements with V and J called. Such tables lack part of the clones; where checked against another copy, unresolved V genes explain under half of the gap, and the rest is unexplained. The DNA was the basis for D and trimming; V, J and clone size are from that table. This sample lists 100,000 to 150,000 clones; 85% to 90% were detected once. The top ten hold 1% to 1.5% of the sample. Turning to this clone: Its binding antigen is unknown. Base qualities are missing; no much larger clone stands one base away.

Separate from the approximately 670-subject first cohort, the validation cohort of 90 to 150 subjects was the group to which the donors belonged. Results the study describes overall, beyond this receptor: The authors suggested that the approach could potentially be extended to other disease states and immunological phenotypes. A later analysis lacked HLA typing for the validation cohort, so it scored co-occurrence in that cohort across all 120 repertoires. Subsequent analysis determined that TCRs grouped into clusters in the first cohort also showed a tendency toward co-occurrence across the approximately 110 validation repertoires, and 94% of cluster scores exceeded 0. Most TCR sequences were observed very rarely across donors, whereas some public TCRs were present in many individuals. The classifier was reported to diagnose cytomegalovirus status with high specificity and sensitivity in both the original and validation cohorts. The study gave a list of some 150 TCR beta chains associated with cytomegalovirus. In vitro tests confirmed that a few of the cytomegalovirus-associated TCR beta chains recognize cytomegalovirus antigens.

The receptor was isolated from a woman younger than 30 in good health and CMV-seronegative. The material sequenced was PBMCs.

The nucleotides read TGTGCCAGCTCACGGGGACAGGGTAATCAGCCCCAGCATTTT. Its product reads: CASSRGQGNQPQHF. The rearrangement joined TRBV18 to TRBJ1-5; the central 9 bases match TRBD1. Including cysteine and phenylalanine, the CDR3 has 14 amino acids. Only the CDR3 DNA is retained, 42 bases long and in frame from the first base. Reading the germline V gene gives CDR1 KGHSH and CDR2 LQKENI. The junction shows trimming of 4 bases on V and 4 bases on J, and the gene matches do not reach 2 bases of it.